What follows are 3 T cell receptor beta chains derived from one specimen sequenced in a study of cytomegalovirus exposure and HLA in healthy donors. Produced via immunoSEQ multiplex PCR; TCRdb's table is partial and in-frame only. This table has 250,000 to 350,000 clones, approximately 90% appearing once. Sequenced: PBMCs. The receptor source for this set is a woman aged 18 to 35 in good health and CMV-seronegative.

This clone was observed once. The CDR3 bases are TGCGCCAGCAGCTCCCTCTCGCGGGATGACACAGATACGCAGTATTTT. This codes for CASSSLSRDDTDTQYF. This chain joins TRBV5-1 and TRBJ2-3, with D perhaps matching TRBD2 (6 bases). The CDR3 is made up of 16 amino acids. Per germline, CDR1 SGHRS and CDR2 YFSETQ. V dropped 3 bases and J dropped 2 bases, with 16 bases sitting between them.

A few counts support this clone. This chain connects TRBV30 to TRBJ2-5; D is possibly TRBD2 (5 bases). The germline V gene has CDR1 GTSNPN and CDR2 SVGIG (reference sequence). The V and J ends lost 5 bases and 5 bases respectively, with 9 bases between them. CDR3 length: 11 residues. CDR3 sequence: CAWESGETQYF. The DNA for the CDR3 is TGTGCCTGGGAGTCGGGGGAGACCCAGTACTTC. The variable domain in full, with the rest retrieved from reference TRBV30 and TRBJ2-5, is SQTIHQWPATLVQPVGSPLSLECTVEGTSNPNLYWYRQAAGRGLQLLFYSVGIGQISSEVPQNLSASRPQDRQFILSSKKLLLSDSGFYLCAWESGETQYFGPGTRLLVL.

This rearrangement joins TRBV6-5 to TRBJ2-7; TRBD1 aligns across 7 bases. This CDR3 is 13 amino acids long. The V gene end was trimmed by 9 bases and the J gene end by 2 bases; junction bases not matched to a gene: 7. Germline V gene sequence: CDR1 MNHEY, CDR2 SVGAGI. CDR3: CASKRQGPYEQYF. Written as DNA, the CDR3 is TGTGCCAGTAAGAGACAGGGCCCCTACGAGCAGTACTTC.